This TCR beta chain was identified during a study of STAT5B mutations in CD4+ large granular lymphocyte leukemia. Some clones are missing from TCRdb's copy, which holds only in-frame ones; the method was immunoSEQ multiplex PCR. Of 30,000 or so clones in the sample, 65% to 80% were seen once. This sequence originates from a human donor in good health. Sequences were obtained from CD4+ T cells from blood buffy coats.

In nucleotides, the CDR3 is TGTGCCAGCAGCCGTCAGGGGGCGAACACCGGGGAGCTGTTTTTT. This gives the protein CASSRQGANTGELFF. The genes are TRBV5-5 and TRBJ2-2, with 7 positions matching TRBD1. V was clipped by 4 bases and J by 0 bases; unmatched bases: 3. Germline assignment: CDR1 SGHKS and CDR2 YYEKEE (reference sequence). The CDR3 has 15 residues. Combining the CDR3 with reference TRBV5-5 and TRBJ2-2 gives the whole variable domain DAGVTQSPTHLIKTRGQQVTLRCSPISGHKSVSWYQQVLGQGPQFIFQYYEKEERGRGNFPDRFSARQFPNYSSELNVNALLLGDSALYLCASSRQGANTGELFFGEGSRLTVL.